The T cell receptor beta chain described here comes from a study of identical twins. Germline-derived CDR1 and CDR2 are MNHNS and SASEGT. CDR3 length equals 14 residues. V was trimmed by 7 bases and J by 5 bases, leaving 17 bases between them. TCRdb ran MiXCR on the 5' RACE reads and lists one entry per CDR3 protein. The sample carries 450,000 or so distinct CDR3 sequences, about 13% recorded once. This sample was shared with a second study, whose subject was yellow fever vaccine responses in identical twins.

This chain connects TRBV6-1 to TRBJ2-5, with D unresolved. The sequenced material came from CD4+ T cells sorted from blood. The sequence came from a woman younger than 35 in good health. CDR3 residues: CASMSLGLGETQYF. CDR3 sequence (DNA): TGTGCCAGCATGAGTTTGGGGTTAGGGGAGACCCAGTACTTC.